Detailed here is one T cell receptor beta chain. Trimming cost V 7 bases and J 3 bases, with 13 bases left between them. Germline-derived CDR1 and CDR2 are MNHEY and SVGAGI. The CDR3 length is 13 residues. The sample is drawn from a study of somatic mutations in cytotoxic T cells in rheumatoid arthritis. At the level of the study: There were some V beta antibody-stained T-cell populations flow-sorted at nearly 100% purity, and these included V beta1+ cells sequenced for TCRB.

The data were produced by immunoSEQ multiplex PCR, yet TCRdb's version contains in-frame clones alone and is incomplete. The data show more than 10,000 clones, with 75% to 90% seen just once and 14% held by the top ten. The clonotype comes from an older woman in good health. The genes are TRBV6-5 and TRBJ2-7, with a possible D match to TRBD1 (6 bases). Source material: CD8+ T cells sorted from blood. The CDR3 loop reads CASKNTGIYEQYV. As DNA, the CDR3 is TGTGCCAGCAAGAACACAGGGATCTACGAGCAGTACGTC.